This TCR beta chain was recorded in a study of patients and donors after allogeneic stem cell transplantation. TCRdb re-called the RT-PCR reads through MiXCR, storing one row per CDR3 protein. The sample gives tens of thousands of distinct CDR3 sequences, less than 30% of which show up once; more than 20% is in the top ten. CDR1 is MNHEY and CDR2 is SVGEGT in the germline V gene. V shed 2 bases, J shed 3 bases, and the junction held 10 bases outside the gene matches. The CDR3 totals 16 residues. The chain couples TRBV6-2 or TRBV6-3 to TRBJ2-7; 7 nucleotides agree with TRBD1. This sequence originates from a human donor who was either an allogeneic HSCT recipient or a stem cell or donor lymphocyte infusion donor (not recorded which). It is not recorded whose cells these are; they may come from a transplant donor. Sequences were obtained from blood, either unsorted or a sorted T cell fraction (not recorded which). The CDR3 is CASSYQPGQTNYEQYF. The CDR3, as DNA: TGTGCCAGCAGTTACCAACCGGGACAGACAAACTACGAGCAGTACTTC.